This record concerns one T cell receptor beta chain sequence. Sequencing was performed with immunoSEQ multiplex PCR; in TCRdb, only in-frame clones are kept and a portion is missing. The table has tens of thousands of clones, 90% seen once. The entry originates in a study of T cell changes during pregnancy in multiple sclerosis. V was clipped by 6 bases and J by 6 bases; unmatched bases: 7. Germline loops: CDR1 MNHEY, CDR2 SMNVEV (reference sequence). The CDR3 has 13 amino acids. V and J are TRBV27 and TRBJ2-7, with TRBD1 matching 8 bases. Sample: peripheral blood, taken in the third trimester of pregnancy. The receptor was derived from a female donor with multiple sclerosis, enrolled in a pregnancy study. The CDR3 loop is CASSLMDRVEQYF. CDR3 bases: TGTGCCAGCAGCCTGATGGACAGGGTCGAGCAGTACTTC.